This T cell receptor beta chain emerged from a study of cytomegalovirus exposure and HLA in healthy donors. About the study: Prior work identified 100 million to 130 million unique TCR beta sequences in some 180 million T cells. Study-wide results and caveats: For most subjects, TCR beta sequences were reported to predict HLA-A and HLA-B alleles with accuracy. Association of a missense DCLRE1C variant with TCR beta V- and J-gene trimming was reported in a later analysis. Donor immune exposure was known only as CMV serostatus.

The CDR3 consists of 16 residues. V dropped 1 base and J dropped 10; count of bases not matched to a gene: 8. From germline, CDR1 is MNHNS and CDR2 SASEGT. PCR amplification relied on 60 Vbeta primers (plus 13 Jbeta primers). Repertoires were generated with immunoSEQ multiplex PCR, while TCRdb's copy carries only in-frame clones and drops some. This sample has about 120,000 clones, with about four fifths found just once. About this clone itself: What it binds is unknown.

This clonotype was obtained from a woman between 18 and 29 years old in good health and CMV-seronegative. The genes are TRBV6-1 and TRBJ1-6; 9 nucleotides line up with TRBD1. Sequenced input: PBMCs. The CDR3 nucleotides are TGTGCCAGCAGTGAAGGGCCGGGACAGGGTACGTCACCCCTCCACTTT. Amino acids: CASSEGPGQGTSPLHF.